This T cell receptor (beta chain) emerged from a study of blood T cell repertoires in COVID-19 (TCRdb year 2020). About the full investigation: Samples covering the acute and convalescent phases of COVID-19 were provided by collaborators in the United States, Italy and Spain. The repertoires were released in a freely available public database meant as a resource for research on the immune response to SARS-CoV-2. The samples were drawn from the first 160 participants of the ongoing ImmuneRACE study and from more than 1,000 subjects provided by 6 global collaborators. Subjects who had been exposed to COVID-19, were actively infected with it, or had recovered from it provided the deeply sampled blood TCRbeta repertoires that made up the dataset. The prospective study material was composed of cDNA or gDNA derived from T cells, B-cell-depleted T cells, or PBMCs. HLA class I and class II types, where available, came from metadata supplied by the sample provider rather than from assay-based typing. Nearly every sample came with metadata listing a de-identified subject ID, COVID-19 status, age in years and sex.

As encoded in the germline V gene, CDR1 is SGHTA while CDR2 is FQGNSA. From cysteine to phenylalanine, the CDR3 is 14 amino acids long. The DNA shown is the 42-base CDR3, in frame from base 1. The germline V end is reduced by 5 bases and the J end by 5 bases; junction bases left unmatched: 4. Collaborating institutions collected whole blood in K2EDTA tubes following their own protocols. Collaborator samples were shipped for TCRbeta analysis as frozen whole blood, isolated PBMCs, or DNA extracted from either sample type. TCRbeta CDR3 regions were amplified from genomic DNA using the immunoSEQ Assay, a bias-controlled multiplex PCR. In the original analysis: The number of nucleated cells in each sample was estimated from the amplification of reference gene primers within the assay. To quantify the absolute abundance of each unique TCRbeta CDR3 rearrangement, sequence reads were collapsed and filtered. For each sample, productive Simpson clonality was calculated as the square root of Simpson's diversity index over productive rearrangements. TCRdb took over this immuneACCESS table, retaining in-frame rearrangements with V and J assigned. Such tables are incomplete; in checked studies, under half of the missing clones stem from an unresolved V gene, and the remainder is unexplained. V, J and clone size are those of that table, while D and trimming were read from the DNA. Recorded for this sample are over 200,000 clones; about 89% of them occurred a single time. The ten largest clones represent 2% to 2.5% of the sample.

Overall study outcomes, separate from this receptor: The quantity of clinical and demographic metadata differed by source and by participant and was supplied without curation.

For this clone: Its antigen is still unknown. No qualities accompany the bases; no much larger clone lies one base away.

The sequence joins TRBV7-2 to TRBJ1-2; 11 bases in the middle match TRBD1. The TCR comes from a woman between 45 and 60 years old with acute or convalescent COVID-19. Source material: peripheral blood. CDR3 protein: CASSQGTGGYGYTF. The DNA is as follows: TGTGCCAGCAGCCAAGGGACAGGGGGGTATGGCTACACCTTC.